Listed below are T cell receptor beta chains from one sample, sequenced in a study of blood T cell repertoires in COVID-19. Measured with immunoSEQ multiplex PCR; TCRdb has only the in-frame clones, and not every one. The data hold 650,000 to 800,000 clones, with 90% observed a single time. Sequencing was done on a sample of peripheral blood. All receptors come from a woman younger than 30 with acute or convalescent COVID-19. The CDR3 runs from the conserved cysteine through the conserved F or W. Each record gives: clone size, J gene, D gene, V gene, CDR3 DNA, CDR3 protein. The D gene is left open where the match is weak. Clone size is shown for a subset of rows, as once, few, many or a class of expanded clone.

>.|TRBJ1-4|.|TRBV19
TGTGCCAGTAGTATTCCCGGGACTCACACCAGGGAAAAACTGTTTTTT
CASSIPGTHTREKLFF
>.|TRBJ2-3|TRBD2|TRBV5-1
TGCGCCAGCAGCGCTCCACTAGCGGGGGGTGGGGATACGCAGTATTTT
CASSAPLAGGGDTQYF
>.|TRBJ2-7|TRBD1|TRBV12-3/TRBV12-4
TGTGCCAGCAGTCCGGGACAGGGTTACGAGCAGTACTTC
CASSPGQGYEQYF
>.|TRBJ1-4|.|TRBV6-1
TGTGCCAGCAGTGAAGAAGTAGCAGAACAAAATGAAAAACTGTTTTTT
CASSEEVAEQNEKLFF
>few|TRBJ1-2|.|TRBV19
TGTGCCAGTAGTATGATCCCAGTTACTAACTATGGCTACACCTTC
CASSMIPVTNYGYTF
>.|TRBJ2-1|TRBD1|TRBV6-5
TGTGCCAGCAGAGACAGGGGGCTAGTAGATGAGCAGTTCTTC
CASRDRGLVDEQFF
>.|TRBJ1-2|TRBD1|TRBV7-6
TGTGCCAGCAGCTTAGGGAGGGGACAGGGCTCGGATGGCTACACCTTC
CASSLGRGQGSDGYTF
>.|TRBJ2-1|TRBD1|TRBV5-4
TGTGCCAGCAGCTCAGGGGGTTACAGCTCCTACAATGAGCAGTTCTTC
CASSSGGYSSYNEQFF
>.|TRBJ1-1|.|TRBV3-1/TRBV3-2
TGTGCCAGCAGCCAAGATCTAAAGCGGGGTGCTGTCACTGAAGCTTTCTTT
CASSQDLKRGAVTEAFF
>.|TRBJ2-2|TRBD1|TRBV13
TGTGCCAGCCTAGACAGGGGGGAGACCGGGGAGCTGTTTTTT
CASLDRGETGELFF
>.|TRBJ1-5|.|TRBV5-1
TGCGCCAGCAGCCAGGACGGGGCGGGACAGCCCCAGCATTTT
CASSQDGAGQPQHF
>.|TRBJ1-1|.|TRBV7-9
TGTGCCAGCAGCACCAGGAAAGCCTCGAACACTGAAGCTTTCTTT
CASSTRKASNTEAFF
>.|TRBJ2-1|.|TRBV6-2/TRBV6-3
TGTGCCAGCAGTTACACCCCTGACTCGAACAATGAGCAGTTCTTC
CASSYTPDSNNEQFF
>.|TRBJ1-1|.|TRBV19
TGTGCCACCCGGGGGGGTGGGGGTAGGACTGAAGCTTTCTTT
CATRGGGGRTEAFF
>.|TRBJ1-1|.|TRBV9
TGTGCCAGCAGCGTAGGGGGGCACACTGAAGCTTTCTTT
CASSVGGHTEAFF
>.|TRBJ2-7|TRBD1|TRBV28
TGTGCCAGCAGTTTAGTACAGGGGGGAGGCGAGCAGTACTTC
CASSLVQGGGEQYF
>.|TRBJ2-7|TRBD1|TRBV9
TGTGCCAGCAGCCTTACAGGGGGCACCTACGAGCAGTACTTC
CASSLTGGTYEQYF
>once|TRBJ1-2|.|TRBV24-1
TGTGCCACCAGTGATTCGGAGTTAAACTATGGCTACACCTTC
CATSDSELNYGYTF
>.|TRBJ1-3|.|TRBV2
TGTGCCAGCAGTGAGGGGAGGGTTGGGGTATCTGGAAACACCATATATTTT
CASSEGRVGVSGNTIYF